This T cell receptor beta chain was sequenced for a study of early T cells in non-severe SARS-CoV-2 infection. This clonotype was counted a few times. Molecules of cDNA were individually given unique molecular identifiers that were attached to them. A single record per CDR3 protein comes from TCRdb applying MiXCR to the 5' RACE reads. Of 55,000 or so distinct CDR3 sequences listed, 11% are singletons. From germline, CDR1 is MNHEY and CDR2 SVGAGI. The length of the CDR3 is 14 residues. Trimming took 7 bases from V and 5 from J, leaving 17 bases between them. The sequenced sample was whole blood. This receptor was obtained from an adult who was a healthcare worker with PCR-confirmed SARS-CoV-2 infection or an uninfected control (not recorded which). This chain uses TRBV6-5 with TRBJ2-5; D is ambiguous. The CDR3 spells CASNRAESGETQYF. The CDR3 bases are TGTGCCAGCAATAGAGCTGAGTCTGGGGAGACCCAGTACTTC.